This T cell receptor (beta chain) is from a study of OX40 agonist ivuxolimab in advanced cancers. Study at large: Administration of intravenous ivuxolimab to patients occurred every 2 weeks at 0.01 to 10 mg/kg. Study-level findings and limits: Some nonresponders also had low normalized T-cell clonal expansion.

In the case of this clone: The antigen remains unidentified.

The ends were cut back, 4 bases at V and 6 bases at J, with 14 bases in the middle. Germline V gene sequence: CDR1 SGHDT, CDR2 YYEEEE. The CDR3 runs 14 residues. Assay used: immunoSEQ multiplex PCR; TCRdb lists only in-frame clones, some missing. The data hold about 62,000 clones, with around 90% observed a single time. V is TRBV5-6 and J is TRBJ2-1; D perhaps matches TRBD2 (7 bases). This TCR came from an adult with an advanced solid tumor such as melanoma, head and neck, liver or kidney cancer. The specimen was CD4+ or CD8+ T cells sorted from blood, collected in a trial of the OX40 agonist ivuxolimab. Here the CDR3 DNA reads TGTGCCAGCAGCGGGGGCCTAGCGGTCAATGAGCAGTTCTTC. It yields the protein CASSGGLAVNEQFF.